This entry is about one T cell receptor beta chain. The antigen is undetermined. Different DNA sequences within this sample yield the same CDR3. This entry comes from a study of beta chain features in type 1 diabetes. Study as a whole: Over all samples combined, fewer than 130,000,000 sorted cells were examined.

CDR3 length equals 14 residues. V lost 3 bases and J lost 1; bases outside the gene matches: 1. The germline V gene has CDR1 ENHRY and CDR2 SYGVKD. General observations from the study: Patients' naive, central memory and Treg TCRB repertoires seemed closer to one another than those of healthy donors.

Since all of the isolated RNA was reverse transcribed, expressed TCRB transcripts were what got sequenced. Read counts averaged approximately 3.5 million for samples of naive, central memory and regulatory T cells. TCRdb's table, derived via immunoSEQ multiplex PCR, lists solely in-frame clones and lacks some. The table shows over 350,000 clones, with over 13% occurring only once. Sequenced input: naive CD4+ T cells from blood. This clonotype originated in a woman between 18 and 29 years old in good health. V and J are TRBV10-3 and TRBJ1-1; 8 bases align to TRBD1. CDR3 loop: CAISEDRGNTEAFF. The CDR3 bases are TGTGCCATCAGTGAAGACAGGGGGAACACTGAAGCTTTCTTT.